Each of the 29 T cell receptor beta chains below was sequenced from the same sample in a study of blood T cells in healthy people across ages. A sample-barcoded 5' primer and a J-beta primer mix were used in a second PCR of roughly 7 to 11 cycles. TCRdb itself ran the 5' RACE reads through MiXCR, one entry per CDR3 protein. The sample holds over 700,000 distinct CDR3 sequences; 20% to 25% are singletons and the top ten take 9.4%. This sample was shared with a second study, whose subject was T cells of mothers and their children.

Sequenced: blood. Receptors were obtained from a boy younger than 18 in good health.

The chain is built from TRBV7-6 and TRBJ1-4; 8 positions match TRBD1. Germline trimming cut 4 bases from V and 8 bases from J; bases unmatched to any gene: 6. The CDR3 consists of 14 residues. Germline loops: CDR1 SGHVS, CDR2 FNYEAQ. CDR3 protein: CASSSDRENEKLFF. CDR3 sequence (DNA): TGTGCCAGCAGCTCGGACAGGGAAAACGAAAAACTGTTTTTT.

The V call is TRBV4-1, the J call TRBJ2-5; D gene unclear. Germline V gene data show CDR1 as MGHRA and CDR2 as YSYEKL. The V gene lost 4 bases and the J gene lost 5 bases, with 26 bases spanning the gap. CDR3 length equals 18 residues. The CDR3 sequence: CASSPTVPPKTPWETQYF. The CDR3 DNA reads as TGCGCCAGCAGCCCCACAGTACCACCCAAAACCCCGTGGGAGACCCAGTACTTC.

J is TRBJ2-5 and V is TRBV4-3; weak D call: TRBD1 (6 bases). The J call may be wrong; the DNA end is better matched by TRBJ2-7. Germline loops: CDR1 LGHNA, CDR2 YSLEER. The CDR3 contains 14 residues. The CDR3 DNA is TGCGCCAGCAGCTTCCGGGACAACTCAAACGAGCAGTACTTC. This gives the protein CASSFRDNSNEQYF.

The chain links TRBV28 to TRBJ2-7, with TRBD2 matching over 8 bases. The ends lost 10 bases at V and 3 bases at J; junction bases unmatched: 5. From germline, CDR1 is MDHEN and CDR2 SYDVKM. The CDR3 runs 12 residues. In DNA form, the CDR3 reads TGTGCCACCGACGGGGGGGTCTACGAGCAGTACTTC. Its protein is CATDGGVYEQYF.

The V call is TRBV12-3 or TRBV12-4, the J call TRBJ2-1; 8 bases agree with TRBD2. The CDR3 extends over 17 amino acids. V was clipped by 1 base and J by 3 bases; unmatched bases: 8. CDR3 residues: CASSLDLAGPHYNEQFF. The CDR3, as DNA: TGTGCCAGCAGTTTAGATTTAGCGGGGCCCCACTACAATGAGCAGTTCTTC.

The chain links TRBV29-1 to TRBJ2-7; 7 bases fit TRBD1. This CDR3 is built from 12 residues. With V trimmed by 1 base and J by 6 bases, 3 bases remained unmatched. The germline V gene encodes CDR1 SQVTM and CDR2 ANQGSEA. As DNA, the CDR3 is TGCAGCGTTGAAGTATCAGGGGGCGAGCAGTACTTC. The encoded protein is CSVEVSGGEQYF.

The chain joins TRBV7-2 to TRBJ2-2, with TRBD2 matching over 9 bases. V was clipped by 5 bases and J by 8 bases; unmatched bases: 12. Germline CDR1 reads SGHTA; CDR2 reads FQGNSA. This CDR3 has 16 amino acids. The CDR3 nucleotides are TGTGCCAGCAGCACCCGTAGCGGGGGCGAATCTGGGGAGCTGTTTTTT. Its translation is CASSTRSGGESGELFF.

This chain joins TRBV7-2 and TRBJ2-7, with TRBD2 matching over 9 bases. Germline trimming cut 0 bases from V and 2 bases from J; bases unmatched to any gene: 5. The CDR3 has 16 residues. CDR1 SGHTA and CDR2 FQGNSA come from the germline V gene. The CDR3 spells CASSLAVAGVTYEQYF. DNA for the CDR3: TGTGCCAGCAGCTTAGCCGTAGCGGGAGTGACCTACGAGCAGTACTTC.

V gene TRBV5-1 combines with J gene TRBJ2-6, with 7 bases fitting TRBD1. The CDR3 is 17 amino acids. V lost 4 bases, J lost 0 bases, and 7 bases stayed unmatched. The germline CDR1 and CDR2 sequences are SGHRS and YFSETQ. CDR3 residues: CASSKTGITSGANVLTF. CDR3 bases: TGCGCCAGCAGCAAGACAGGGATCACCTCTGGGGCCAACGTCCTGACTTTC.

The CDR3 spells CASTDPTLGIQETQYF. The CDR3 DNA reads TGTGCCAGCACTGACCCGACTCTAGGGATTCAAGAGACCCAGTACTTC. V and J are TRBV28 and TRBJ2-5; D is undetermined. The CDR3 has 16 residues. Germline V CDR1 and CDR2: MDHEN, SYDVKM. V lost 7 bases and J lost 2, with 20 bases in between.

In this sample, this clonotype turned up a few times. The chain carries TRBV20-1 and TRBJ2-1; no definite D call. The CDR3 is 13 residues long. Trimming took 4 bases from V and 6 from J, leaving 13 bases between them. Germline lookup yields CDR1 DFQATT and CDR2 SNEGSKA (reference sequence). The CDR3 bases are TGCAGTGCTATTCCGACACCAACCAATGAGCAGTTCTTC. This codes for CSAIPTPTNEQFF.

There are a few counts of this clonotype. The V and J genes are TRBV6-9 and TRBJ2-1, with D maybe TRBD2 (6 bases). V lost 4 bases and J lost 3, with 7 bases in between. The CDR3 extends over 13 amino acids. Germline V lookup: CDR1 MNHGY, CDR2 SVAAGI. In nucleotides, the CDR3 is TGTGCCAGCAGTTGGCGGGGCTACAATGAGCAGTTCTTC. Translating gives CASSWRGYNEQFF.

This clonotype was observed a handful of times. V is TRBV27 and J is TRBJ2-1; D not resolved. The CDR3 runs to 12 residues. CDR1 is MNHEY, CDR2 SMNVEV, per germline (reference sequence). V was cut by 5 bases and J by 8 bases, with 10 bases left in between. The CDR3 DNA reads TGTGCCAGCAGTCCCCTTAGTGATGAGCAGTTCTTC. Protein sequence: CASSPLSDEQFF.

This clonotype has only a few counts. The chain couples TRBV6-6 to TRBJ2-5; D gene unclear. The ends were cut back, 2 bases at V and 5 bases at J, with 12 bases in the middle. Germline V gene lookup returns CDR1 MNHNY and CDR2 SVGAGI (reference sequence). CDR3 size: 14 residues. This CDR3 reads CASSYREGRETQYF. The DNA of the CDR3 is TGTGCCAGCAGTTACAGGGAAGGGCGGGAGACCCAGTACTTC.

This chain connects TRBV6-5 to TRBJ2-1; the D is unclear. CDR1 is MNHEY and CDR2 is SVGAGI in the germline V gene. The CDR3 runs to 14 residues. V lost 0 bases and J 7 bases, leaving 10 bases between the germline ends. CDR3 nucleotides: TGTGCCAGCAGTTACTCGATGGATAGAAATGAGCAGTTCTTC. This translates into CASSYSMDRNEQFF.

The chain has TRBV4-3 and TRBJ2-5, with 10 nucleotides matching TRBD2. The J call is doubtful: the DNA matches TRBJ2-1 better. The CDR3 loop spans 16 amino acids. Germline CDR1 and CDR2: LGHNA and YSLEER. CDR3 sequence reads: CASSQNPSGGYNEQFF. The DNA for the CDR3 is TGCGCCAGCAGCCAAAACCCTAGCGGGGGCTACAATGAGCAGTTCTTC.

The chain is built from TRBV7-6 and TRBJ2-1, with 9 bases fitting TRBD2. V lost 3 bases and J lost 0; bases outside the gene matches: 12. This CDR3 has 19 residues. The germline V gene has CDR1 SGHVS and CDR2 FNYEAQ. CDR3 DNA: TGTGCCAGCAGCTTGGGCCCCTTACTAGCGGGTAGCTCCTACAATGAGCAGTTCTTC. Encoded protein: CASSLGPLLAGSSYNEQFF.

This clonotype was found a few times. This rearrangement joins TRBV6-6 to TRBJ2-5; possibly TRBD2 for D (5 bases). The CDR3 totals 15 residues. Germline assignment: CDR1 MNHNY and CDR2 SVGAGI (reference sequence). V was trimmed by 4 bases and J by 5 bases, leaving 17 bases between them. The CDR3 bases are TGTGCCAGCAGTTCTCCGGGCGACCCGGGGGAGACCCAGTACTTC. This sequence encodes CASSSPGDPGETQYF.

The sample holds a few counts of this clonotype. The chain combines TRBV29-1 with TRBJ2-1; D call uncertain. CDR1 SQVTM and CDR2 ANQGSEA come from the germline V gene. The CDR3 length is 14 residues. Trimming took 5 bases from V and 4 from J, leaving 15 bases between them. CDR3 bases: TGCAGCGTTTCTCGGACGGAACTATACAATGAGCAGTTCTTC. Translating gives CSVSRTELYNEQFF.

The chain employs TRBV6-1 and TRBJ1-6; 7 positions match TRBD1. The CDR3 sequence is 14 residues long. V trimming: 6 bases; J trimming: 2 bases; junction bases outside the gene matches: 1. CDR1 is MNHNS and CDR2 is SASEGT in the germline V gene. The chain's CDR3 is CASRDRAYNSPLHF. The CDR3 DNA reads TGTGCCAGCAGAGACAGGGCCTATAATTCACCCCTCCACTTT.

This CDR3 reads CASSLVPEGEQFF. DNA of the CDR3: TGCGCCAGCAGCTTGGTACCTGAGGGTGAGCAGTTCTTC. The J gene is TRBJ2-1, the V gene TRBV5-1, with D tentatively TRBD2 (5 bases). The CDR3 consists of 13 residues. Germline V gene lookup returns CDR1 SGHRS and CDR2 YFSETQ. V lost 0 bases to trimming and J lost 9 bases, with 10 bases between them.

The chain carries TRBV28 and TRBJ2-3; 7 bases are a match to TRBD1. The J segment lost 0 bases and the V segment lost 0 bases, leaving 15 bases of the junction unmatched. The CDR3 extends over 20 amino acids. CDR1 and CDR2 (germline): MDHEN, SYDVKM. DNA of the CDR3: TGTGCCAGCAGTTTATGGCTAGGGGGCGCATCGATTGATAGCACAGATACGCAGTATTTT. It encodes CASSLWLGGASIDSTDTQYF.

This clonotype occurred many times. CDR3 DNA: TGTGCCAGCAGCCAAGTGGGGGTACAAGAGACCCAGTACTTC. Amino acid sequence: CASSQVGVQETQYF. The chain has TRBV3-1 and TRBJ2-5; D tentatively fits TRBD1 or TRBD2 (5 bases each). The CDR3 has 14 residues. The germline V gene has CDR1 LGHDT and CDR2 YNNKEL (reference sequence). The germline V and J ends were trimmed by 1 base and 2 bases, with 8 bases remaining between them.

The rearrangement uses TRBV3-1 and TRBJ2-7; D gene unclear. V was clipped by 7 bases and J by 3 bases, with 13 bases between them. Germline CDR1 reads LGHDT; CDR2 reads YNNKEL (reference sequence). The CDR3 has 13 residues. Written as DNA, the CDR3 is TGTGCCAGCACCTACGGTACTGGCTACGAGCAGTACTTC. Residues: CASTYGTGYEQYF.

In its sample, this clonotype was seen a few times. V is TRBV5-5 and J is TRBJ2-3, with D perhaps matching TRBD1 (6 bases). Trimming took off 3 bases at V and 4 bases at J, with 15 bases between the two ends. There are 15 residues in the CDR3. Germline CDR1 and CDR2: SGHKS and YYEKEE (reference sequence). CDR3 in amino acids: CASSSLTGQADTQYF. The CDR3 nucleotides read TGTGCCAGCAGCTCACTGACAGGCCAAGCAGATACGCAGTATTTT.

CDR3 loop: CASAPGTSAWQYF. The CDR3 bases are TGTGCCAGTGCGCCCGGGACTAGCGCTTGGCAGTACTTC. The chain uses TRBV7-9 and TRBJ2-7, with 10 bases identical to TRBD2. Germline V gives CDR1 SEHNR, CDR2 FQNEAQ (reference sequence). The CDR3 loop spans 13 amino acids. V lost 9 bases, J lost 9 bases, and 11 bases stayed unmatched.

The chain uses TRBV29-1 and TRBJ1-4; D perhaps matches TRBD1 (5 bases). The CDR3 consists of 13 residues. V dropped 3 bases and J dropped 7 bases, with 12 bases sitting between them. Germline V gives CDR1 SQVTM, CDR2 ANQGSEA. CDR3 sequence: CSVDSQGGEKLFF. In nucleotides, the CDR3 is TGCAGCGTTGATAGTCAGGGAGGTGAAAAACTGTTTTTT.

Here the CDR3 reads CASSVDGSYSYEQYF. CDR3 DNA sequence: TGTGCCAGCAGCGTAGATGGGAGCTACTCCTACGAGCAGTACTTC. The V gene is TRBV9, the J gene TRBJ2-7; possible D gene TRBD2, 5 bases. Germline loops: CDR1 SGDLS, CDR2 YYNGEE. With 0 bases removed from V and 0 bases from J, the gap between germline ends came to 10 bases. There are 15 residues in the CDR3.

This clonotype was seen only a few times. The genes are TRBV5-1 and TRBJ2-5; 10 bases match TRBD2. The CDR3 runs to 15 residues. The germline gives CDR1 SGHRS, CDR2 YFSETQ. J gave up 5 bases and V 4 bases, and 8 bases lay outside the gene matches. CDR3 in amino acids: CASSGDGTSVETQYF. DNA for the CDR3: TGCGCCAGCAGCGGAGATGGGACTAGCGTGGAGACCCAGTACTTC.